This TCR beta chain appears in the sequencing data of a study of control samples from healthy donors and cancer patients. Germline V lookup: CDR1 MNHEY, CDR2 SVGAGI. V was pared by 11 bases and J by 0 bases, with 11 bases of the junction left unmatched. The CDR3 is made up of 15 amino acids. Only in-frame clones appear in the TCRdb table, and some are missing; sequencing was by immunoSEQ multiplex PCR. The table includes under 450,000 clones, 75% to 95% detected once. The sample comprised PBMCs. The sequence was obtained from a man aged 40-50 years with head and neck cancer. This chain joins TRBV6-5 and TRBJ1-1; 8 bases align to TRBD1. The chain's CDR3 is CAAKDRATMNTEAFF. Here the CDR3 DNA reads TGTGCCGCAAAGGACAGGGCCACCATGAACACTGAAGCTTTCTTT.